This T cell receptor beta chain appears in the sequencing data of a study of T cell repertoires and Cas9 in healthy adults (dated by TCRdb to 2017 to 2018). Background for the entire study: SpCas9-reactive T cells were characterized for multi-effector potency, cytotoxicity and lineage determination within the CD4 and CD8 compartments. Preexisting T cell immunity against the Streptococcus pyogenes Cas9 nuclease (SpCas9) used in CRISPR gene editing was examined in the study.

All of the donors in the study were healthy humans. Receptor amplification or capture employed the immunoSEQ multiplex PCR assay. TCRdb holds this immuneACCESS table with in-frame rearrangements only. Some clones are missing; in checked studies, unresolved V genes explain under half, and the rest has no known cause. This sample holds some 20,000 clones; 75% to 95% were observed only once. Less than 2% of the sample goes to the ten largest clones. The trim is 5 bases for V and 1 base for J, with a gap of 12 bases between the germline ends. Measured from the cysteine to the phenylalanine, the CDR3 is 14 residues long. Only CDR3 DNA is held: 42 bases, read in frame from base 1. CDR1 MNHNS and CDR2 SASEGT are derived from the germline V gene. This clone was found once. There is no known antigen for this receptor. Base qualities are not recorded, but no much larger clone differs from it by a single base.

Paper-wide results and their limitations: In vitro, SpCas9-reactive regulatory T cells were reported to reduce the proliferation and function of SpCas9-reactive effector T cells.

This receptor was identified in a human donor in good health. The material sequenced was CD4+ effector T cells (CD127+, CD25-, CD137-, CD154-) from PBMCs; culture status not recorded. The V and J segments used are TRBV6-1 and TRBJ2-7; the D gene is perhaps TRBD1 or TRBD2, each of them matching over 5 bases. CDR3 loop: CASSSWDRSYEQYF. The DNA reads TGTGCCAGCAGTTCCTGGGACCGTTCCTACGAGCAGTACTTC.